This T cell receptor (beta chain) appears in the sequencing data of a study of OX40 agonist ivuxolimab in advanced cancers. Study overall: Eligibility admitted prior anti-PD-1, anti-PD-L1 or anti-CTLA-4 therapy; around 42% had some.

TCRdb's copy holds only in-frame clones and misses some; the assay was immunoSEQ multiplex PCR. This table has roughly 68,000 clones, roughly 89% appearing once. A note on this clone: What it binds is unknown.

Cycle 7 day 1, cycle 4 day 1, and baseline were the timepoints at which blood was sampled. Study-wide results and limits: With doses of 0.1-3.0 mg/kg, partial responders showed among the lowest clonal expansion.

The sample here was CD4+ or CD8+ T cells sorted from blood, taken in a trial of the OX40 agonist ivuxolimab. This sequence was found in an adult with an advanced solid tumor such as melanoma, head and neck, liver or kidney cancer.

The chain's CDR3 is CASSLELAGGYVNEQFF. CDR3 in DNA: TGCGCCAGCAGCTTGGAACTAGCGGGGGGTTACGTCAATGAGCAGTTCTTC. This rearrangement joins TRBV5-1 to TRBJ2-1; 12 nucleotides agree with TRBD2. The CDR3 has 17 residues. Per the germline V gene, CDR1 is SGHRS and CDR2 is YFSETQ. V shed 0 bases and J 6 bases; nucleotides not matched to a gene: 7.